A single sample is the source of the 26 T cell receptor beta chains below, sequenced in a study of blood T cells in healthy people across ages. Combining a sample-barcoded 5' primer with a J-beta primer mix, a second PCR ran for 7 to 11 cycles. MiXCR, run by TCRdb on the 5' RACE reads, gives a single entry per CDR3 protein. Here the sample spans 1 million or so distinct CDR3 sequences, more than 40% being singletons. Sequencing was carried out using blood. These receptors all stem from a woman aged 60-70 years in good health.

The J gene is TRBJ2-7, the V gene TRBV2, with D unresolved. The CDR3 contains 14 residues. V was trimmed by 7 bases and J by 6 bases, leaving 19 bases between them. Per the germline V gene, CDR1 is SNHLY and CDR2 is FYNNEI. For the CDR3, the DNA is TGTGCCAGCATGGTTCCCCGGCTGAGTCTCGAGCAGTACTTC. Amino acids: CASMVPRLSLEQYF.

The chain joins TRBV5-5 to TRBJ2-1, with TRBD2 identical over 10 bases. Unmatched junction bases numbered 9, after V lost 0 bases and J lost 0 bases. The CDR3 has 19 amino acids. The germline CDR1 and CDR2 sequences are SGHKS and YYEKEE (reference sequence). CDR3 bases: TGTGCCAGCAGCTTGGTGCTAGCGGGAGCGGGGAGCTCCTACAATGAGCAGTTCTTC. Translating gives CASSLVLAGAGSSYNEQFF. Looking up the rest from reference TRBV5-5 and TRBJ2-1 gives the full variable domain: DAGVTQSPTHLIKTRGQQVTLRCSPISGHKSVSWYQQVLGQGPQFIFQYYEKEERGRGNFPDRFSARQFPNYSSELNVNALLLGDSALYLCASSLVLAGAGSSYNEQFFGPGTRLTVL.

The chain joins TRBV12-3 or TRBV12-4 to TRBJ1-5; a weak D match, TRBD1 (5 bases). The CDR3 contains 16 residues. V lost 5 bases to trimming and J lost 3 bases, with 17 bases between them. DNA for the CDR3: TGTGCCAGCAGTCGTGGGGGGGGATATGACAATCAGCCCCAGCATTTT. This gives the protein CASSRGGGYDNQPQHF.

The chain uses TRBV20-1 and TRBJ1-2; 8 nucleotides line up with TRBD1. J was trimmed by 2 bases and V by 6 bases; bases with no gene match: 5. This CDR3 contains 13 residues. Per germline, CDR1 DFQATT and CDR2 SNEGSKA (reference sequence). CDR3 nucleotides: TGCAGTGCCCCGACAGGGGTAAACTATGGCTACACCTTC. It codes for CSAPTGVNYGYTF.

This chain links TRBV4-1 with TRBJ1-6, with a weak D call TRBD1 (6 bases). There are 16 residues in the CDR3. Trimming stripped 2 bases from V and 7 bases from J, with 15 bases between. Germline V gene data show CDR1 as MGHRA and CDR2 as YSYEKL. CDR3 DNA: TGCGCCAGCAGCCAACCCAAGACAGGAGAGAATTCACCCCTCCACTTT. As protein: CASSQPKTGENSPLHF.

The V call is TRBV12-3 or TRBV12-4, the J call TRBJ2-3, with unresolved D. The CDR3 spans 13 residues. Trimming left V 6 bases short and J 4 bases short, with 11 bases between. This chain's CDR3 is CASRVSAADTQYF. The DNA for the CDR3 is TGTGCCAGCAGGGTATCAGCTGCAGATACGCAGTATTTT.

Note on this clonotype: The junction departs from the called germline gene at one end, perhaps through a read error. The V call is TRBV27, the J call TRBJ1-5, with D perhaps TRBD1 (6 bases). The germline gives CDR1 MNHEY, CDR2 SMNVEV (reference sequence). This CDR3 has 17 residues. CDR3 region: CAGSPKGGPYSNQPQHF. The CDR3 DNA sequence: TGTGCCGGCAGCCCTAAGGGGGGTCCCTATAGCAATCAGCCCCAGCATTTT.

J is TRBJ2-1 and V is TRBV20-1; 10 bases line up with TRBD2. This CDR3 is 16 amino acids long. Looked up from germline, CDR1 is DFQATT and CDR2 is SNEGSKA (reference sequence). With V trimmed by 3 bases and J by 3 bases, 8 bases remained unmatched. This CDR3 reads CSASRSSGSSYNEQFF. In DNA, the CDR3 is TGCAGTGCTAGTAGGTCTAGCGGGAGTAGCTACAATGAGCAGTTCTTC.

This clonotype has only a few counts. The chain employs TRBV20-1 and TRBJ1-5; no clear D. Per the germline V gene, CDR1 is DFQATT and CDR2 is SNEGSKA (reference sequence). The V end lost 3 bases, the J end lost 4 bases, and 13 bases lay between the germline ends. The CDR3 has 14 residues. The CDR3 protein is CSARFPTPNQPQHF. As DNA, the CDR3 is TGCAGTGCTAGGTTCCCGACCCCGAATCAGCCCCAGCATTTT.

This clonotype was counted only a few times. The V gene is TRBV27, the J gene TRBJ2-7; 11 nucleotides agree with TRBD2. Germline CDR1 MNHEY, CDR2 SMNVEV (reference sequence). The CDR3 is 14 amino acids. Unmatched junction bases numbered 0, after V lost 3 bases and J lost 2 bases. In DNA, the CDR3 is TGTGCCAGCAGTTTTAGCGGGGGGGCCTACGAGCAGTACTTC. It specifies CASSFSGGAYEQYF.

Concerning this clonotype: The junction departs from the called germline gene at one end, perhaps through a read error. V gene TRBV6-5 combines with J gene TRBJ2-3, with D uncertain. Germline V gives CDR1 MNHEY, CDR2 SVGAGI. This CDR3 spans 15 amino acids. The CDR3: CTSSYSSIGTDTQYF. CDR3 DNA sequence: TGTACCAGCAGTTACTCGAGCATAGGCACAGATACGCAGTATTTT.

The chain links TRBV4-2 to TRBJ2-1; 9 positions agree with TRBD2. This CDR3 is built from 16 residues. The germline CDR1 and CDR2 sequences are LGHNA and YNFKEQ. V shed 0 bases and J 6 bases; nucleotides not matched to a gene: 6. CDR3 DNA sequence: TGTGCCAGCAGCCAAGAAAGTGCGGGAGGGAGCAATGAGCAGTTCTTC. Its translation is CASSQESAGGSNEQFF.

This clonotype was observed a few times. The rearrangement joins TRBV3-1 to TRBJ2-7; D possibly corresponds to TRBD2 (6 bases). The CDR3 is made up of 17 amino acids. Germline V CDR1 and CDR2: LGHDT, YNNKEL (reference sequence). V was cut by 2 bases and J by 6 bases, with 23 bases left in between. CDR3 nucleotide sequence: TGTGCCAGCAGCCAAAACTGGAGGGCATGGTTACCCCCCGAGCAGTACTTC. Protein: CASSQNWRAWLPPEQYF.

CDR3 sequence: CASRSGSLGETQYF. CDR3 bases: TGTGCCAGCAGATCCGGGAGCCTGGGGGAGACCCAGTACTTC. This chain joins TRBV5-4 and TRBJ2-5; a possible D gene is TRBD2 (6 bases). Germline assignment: CDR1 SGHNT and CDR2 YYREEE (reference sequence). The CDR3 contains 14 residues. Trimming cost V 5 bases and J 5 bases, with 16 bases left between them.

This clonotype has a handful of counts. V gene TRBV29-1 combines with J gene TRBJ2-4; 7 bases fit TRBD1. The last part of the DNA fits TRBJ2-7 better; the J call may be wrong. Germline CDR1 SQVTM, CDR2 ANQGSEA. The CDR3 is 13 amino acids. This CDR3 is CSVEPAGGYEQYF. Written as DNA, the CDR3 is TGCAGCGTTGAACCCGCAGGGGGATACGAGCAGTACTTC.

The chain carries TRBV20-1 and TRBJ1-6; D is possibly TRBD1 (6 bases). V lost 4 bases, J lost 5 bases, and 9 bases lay in between. This CDR3 comprises 13 residues. Germline V CDR1 and CDR2: DFQATT, SNEGSKA (reference sequence). CDR3 protein: CSANRDNNSPLHF. The DNA of the CDR3 is TGCAGTGCTAACCGGGACAATAATTCACCCCTCCACTTT.

The chain recombines TRBV12-3 or TRBV12-4 with TRBJ2-3, with D possibly being TRBD2 (6 bases). The CDR3 contains 15 residues. Trimming cost V 3 bases and J 1 base, with 11 bases left between them. The CDR3 sequence: CASSLRGIRTDTQYF. Written as DNA, the CDR3 is TGTGCCAGCAGTTTGCGGGGCATCCGCACAGATACGCAGTATTTT.

The chain uses TRBV7-2 and TRBJ2-1; weak D call: TRBD2 (6 bases). This CDR3 region has 14 residues. Deletions cut 3 bases from V and 10 bases from J, with 16 bases between. Germline values: CDR1 SGHTA, CDR2 FQGNSA. CDR3 residues: CASSLDSTAGEQFF. CDR3 nucleotides: TGTGCCAGCAGCTTGGACTCGACGGCGGGAGAGCAGTTCTTC. Full variable domain (missing parts from reference TRBV7-2 and TRBJ2-1): GAGVSQSPSNKVTEKGKDVELRCDPISGHTALYWYRQSLGQGLEFLIYFQGNSAPDKSGLPSDRFSAERTGGSVSTLTIQRTQQEDSAVYLCASSLDSTAGEQFFGPGTRLTVL.

This clonotype was observed a few times. V is TRBV20-1 and J is TRBJ2-7; 8 bases line up with TRBD2. The CDR3 extends over 15 amino acids. V lost 1 base to trimming and J lost 0 bases; unmatched junction nucleotides: 5. Germline V gene lookup returns CDR1 DFQATT and CDR2 SNEGSKA (reference sequence). CDR3 sequence reads: CSARVPGLGSYEQYF. CDR3 bases: TGCAGTGCTAGAGTACCGGGACTAGGCTCCTACGAGCAGTACTTC.

The chain is built from TRBV28 and TRBJ2-3, with 8 bases identical to TRBD2. CDR3 size: 12 residues. The junction had 4 bases not matched to a gene; V was cut back by 9 bases and J by 5 bases. The germline V gene encodes CDR1 MDHEN and CDR2 SYDVKM. The CDR3 DNA reads TGTGCCAGTCGGCGGGGGGAAGATACGCAGTATTTT. Encoded protein: CASRRGEDTQYF.

This chain joins TRBV27 and TRBJ2-1, with D maybe TRBD2 (6 bases). V was clipped by 3 bases and J by 8 bases, with 11 bases between them. This CDR3 has 13 residues. The V gene's germline CDR1 is MNHEY and CDR2 SMNVEV (reference sequence). The CDR3 region is CASSLNSGYEQFF. In DNA, the CDR3 is TGTGCCAGCAGTTTGAACAGCGGGTATGAGCAGTTCTTC.

This clonotype was recorded a few times. DNA for the CDR3: TGTGCCAGCTCAAGACTAGCGCCAAGCACAGATACGCAGTATTTT. As protein: CASSRLAPSTDTQYF. This chain links TRBV18 with TRBJ2-3; 8 nucleotides align to TRBD2. The germline V gene encodes CDR1 KGHSH and CDR2 LQKENI. Trimming cost V 5 bases and J 0 bases; bases outside gene matches: 4. This CDR3 spans 15 amino acids. Variable domain in full (rest from reference TRBV18 and TRBJ2-3): NAGVMQNPRHLVRRRGQEARLRCSPMKGHSHVYWYRQLPEEGLKFMVYLQKENIIDESGMPKERFSAEFPKEGPSILRIQQVVRGDSAAYFCASSRLAPSTDTQYFGPGTRLTVL.

There are a few counts of this clonotype. The chain combines TRBV10-3 with TRBJ1-2, with TRBD1 as a possible D gene (6 bases). CDR3 size: 14 residues. The germline CDR1 and CDR2 sequences are ENHRY and SYGVKD. Trimming shortened V by 6 bases and J by 0 bases, and 11 bases separated the two germline ends. CDR3 in DNA: TGTGCCATCAGGGACAGAAACTCTAACTATGGCTACACCTTC. This encodes CAIRDRNSNYGYTF.

This clonotype occurred a few times. The chain links TRBV29-1 to TRBJ1-2, with D possibly matching TRBD1 (5 bases). Germline assignment: CDR1 SQVTM and CDR2 ANQGSEA. The CDR3 loop spans 11 amino acids. The CDR3, as DNA: TGCAGTGTGGGGGGGGTCGATGGCTACACCTTC. This gives the protein CSVGGVDGYTF. Full variable domain (remainder filled in from reference TRBV29-1 and TRBJ1-2): SAVISQKPSRDICQRGTSLTIQCQVDSQVTMMFWYRQQPGQSLTLIATANQGSEATYESGFVIDKFPISRPNLTFSTLTVSNMSPEDSSIYLCSVGGVDGYTFGSGTRLTVV.

This clonotype was picked up a small number of times. The gene calls are TRBV9 and TRBJ2-5; D may be TRBD2 (5 bases). The J call is uncertain, as TRBJ2-7 better fits the DNA end. The CDR3 totals 14 residues. Germline CDR1 SGDLS, CDR2 YYNGEE. The CDR3 DNA is TGTGCCAGCAGCGCCGGACTGTGGGGCTACGAGCAGTACTTC. Its protein product is CASSAGLWGYEQYF.

This clonotype has only one observation. The chain couples TRBV9 to TRBJ2-5; a possible D gene is TRBD2 (6 bases). The V gene's germline CDR1 is SGDLS and CDR2 YYNGEE. Deletions cut 0 bases from V and 1 base from J, with 16 bases between. CDR3 length: 17 residues. The DNA for the CDR3 is TGTGCCAGCAGCGTAGCTGGGGTTGGAGGGTTCCAAGAGACCCAGTACTTC. It encodes CASSVAGVGGFQETQYF.